These 22 T cell receptor beta chains originate from one sample sequenced in a study of OX40 agonist ivuxolimab in advanced cancers. Libraries were prepared by immunoSEQ multiplex PCR; TCRdb keeps only in-frame clonotypes and omits some of them. The sample shows 58,000 or so clones, 89% of them seen only once. This specimen was CD4+ or CD8+ T cells sorted from blood, taken in a trial of the OX40 agonist ivuxolimab. The source of these receptors is an adult with an advanced solid tumor such as melanoma, head and neck, liver or kidney cancer.

The chain links TRBV4-1 to TRBJ2-1, with 7 bases lining up with TRBD2. CDR3 size: 15 residues. J gave up 4 bases and V 1 base, and 4 bases lay outside the gene matches. Germline CDR1 is MGHRA and CDR2 is YSYEKL. The CDR3 sequence: CASSQGGGTYNEQFF. CDR3 coding DNA: TGCGCCAGCAGCCAAGGGGGGGGAACTTACAATGAGCAGTTCTTC.

The chain carries TRBV5-6 and TRBJ2-7; no definite D call. From germline, CDR1 is SGHDT and CDR2 YYEEEE. V lost 0 bases to trimming and J lost 0 bases, with 4 bases between them. The CDR3 sequence is 13 residues long. The CDR3 is CASSLEYSYEQYF. CDR3 nucleotides: TGTGCCAGCAGCTTGGAGTACTCCTACGAGCAGTACTTC.

This chain connects TRBV7-9 to TRBJ2-1, with 11 nucleotides matching TRBD1. The V gene end was trimmed by 4 bases and the J gene end by 2 bases; junction bases not matched to a gene: 4. Germline V gives CDR1 SEHNR, CDR2 FQNEAQ (reference sequence). CDR3 length: 16 residues. In DNA, the CDR3 is TGTGCCAGCAGCTCGGACAGGGGGCCTCCCTACAATGAGCAGTTCTTC. Its protein product is CASSSDRGPPYNEQFF.

About this clone itself: Other DNA sequences from this sample encode an identical CDR3 as well. This chain joins TRBV9 and TRBJ2-3; D may be TRBD1 (5 bases). Germline V lookup: CDR1 SGDLS, CDR2 YYNGEE. The germline V and J ends were trimmed by 1 base and 3 bases, with 6 bases remaining between them. CDR3 length equals 13 residues. The DNA for the CDR3 is TGTGCCAGCAGCGTAACAGGAACAGATACGCAGTATTTT. The encoded protein is CASSVTGTDTQYF.

The chain employs TRBV4-1 and TRBJ2-7, with 8 bases that match TRBD1. V lost 3 bases and J lost 0; bases outside the gene matches: 4. The CDR3 runs to 15 residues. Germline V gives CDR1 MGHRA, CDR2 YSYEKL. The CDR3 loop is CASSHGGTGSYEQYF. CDR3 DNA: TGCGCCAGCAGCCACGGTGGGACAGGCTCCTACGAGCAGTACTTC.

V and J are TRBV2 and TRBJ1-2; a weak D match, TRBD1 (5 bases). Germline V gives CDR1 SNHLY, CDR2 FYNNEI. CDR3 length: 13 amino acids. Between the trimmed V and J ends, which lost 7 bases and 4 bases, there was a span of 13 bases. The CDR3 here is CASMTQGLYGYTF. CDR3 bases: TGTGCCAGCATGACGCAGGGTCTCTATGGCTACACCTTC.

This rearrangement joins TRBV13 to TRBJ1-6, with 10 bases lining up with TRBD1. V gave up 5 bases and J gave up 10 bases; unmatched junction bases: 5. Germline CDR1 reads PRHDT; CDR2 reads FYEKMQ (reference sequence). There are 14 residues in the CDR3. Written as DNA, the CDR3 is TGTGCCAGCAGCCTGGGACAGGGGAAGTCACCCCTCCACTTT. It is translated as CASSLGQGKSPLHF.

This chain links TRBV5-1 with TRBJ1-4; TRBD1 matches 7 bases. The CDR3 length is 15 residues. V was clipped by 0 bases and J by 8 bases; unmatched bases: 7. Germline V gene sequence: CDR1 SGHRS, CDR2 YFSETQ. Written as DNA, the CDR3 is TGCGCCAGCAGCTTGGAAAGGGGGCGGCGAGAAAAACTGTTTTTT. Translated: CASSLERGRREKLFF.

This rearrangement joins TRBV6-5 to TRBJ2-3, with 11 positions matching TRBD2. The germline V gene has CDR1 MNHEY and CDR2 SVGAGI. The CDR3 covers 15 residues. The V and J ends lost 5 bases and 5 bases, in that order; junction bases with no gene match: 6. The DNA for the CDR3 is TGTGCCAGCAGTCCGACTAGCGGGGATCAAGATACGCAGTATTTT. This codes for CASSPTSGDQDTQYF.

This chain joins TRBV2 and TRBJ1-4, with a weak D call TRBD1 (5 bases). CDR1 SNHLY and CDR2 FYNNEI come from the germline V gene. This CDR3 region has 12 residues. The V end was cut by 9 bases, the J end by 7 bases, with 12 bases between. CDR3 region: CASRGIGEKLFF. CDR3 in DNA: TGTGCCAGTAGGGGTATCGGTGAAAAACTGTTTTTT.

This chain links TRBV6-6 with TRBJ1-1; 9 bases align to TRBD1. The CDR3 spans 15 residues. Trimming cost V 3 bases and J 0 bases; bases outside gene matches: 2. Per the germline V gene, CDR1 is MNHNY and CDR2 is SVGAGI (reference sequence). The CDR3 bases are TGTGCCAGCAGTTATGGGACAGGGCTGAACACTGAAGCTTTCTTT. Residues: CASSYGTGLNTEAFF.

In this sample, this clone turned up once. The chain uses TRBV5-1 and TRBJ2-3; no clear D. Trimming shortened V by 0 bases and J by 2 bases, and 19 bases separated the two germline ends. Germline CDR1 is SGHRS and CDR2 is YFSETQ. The CDR3 loop spans 18 amino acids. The CDR3 DNA reads as TGCGCCAGCAGCTTGGCAAACCTCAAGGGCGAGGACACAGATACGCAGTATTTT. It codes for CASSLANLKGEDTDTQYF.

The chain uses TRBV19 and TRBJ1-5; 8 nucleotides align to TRBD1. The germline gives CDR1 LNHDA, CDR2 SQIVND (reference sequence). The CDR3 has 15 residues. With 1 base clipped from V and 7 bases from J, the junction kept 6 bases outside the gene matches. The DNA for the CDR3 is TGTGCCAGTAGTATAGGCCCGGCAGGGGGCCAGCCCCAGCATTTT. It codes for CASSIGPAGGQPQHF.

CDR3 sequence: CASSQTGTGEYEQYF. The CDR3 DNA follows: TGTGCCAGCAGCCAAACCGGGACAGGGGAATACGAGCAGTACTTC. The V call is TRBV16, the J call TRBJ2-7; TRBD1 agrees at 10 bases. Germline CDR1 KGHSY, CDR2 FQNENV. The CDR3 runs to 15 residues. V shed 2 bases and J 4 bases; nucleotides not matched to a gene: 5.

This clone was seen once. The J gene is TRBJ2-5, the V gene TRBV28; the D gene could be TRBD1 or TRBD2 (7 bases each). The V and J ends lost 6 bases and 1 base respectively, with 18 bases between them. The CDR3 loop spans 16 amino acids. The germline gives CDR1 MDHEN, CDR2 SYDVKM. The CDR3 loop is CASRAPGGVIQETQYF. CDR3 DNA: TGTGCCAGCAGGGCCCCAGGGGGGGTTATCCAAGAGACCCAGTACTTC.

This chain links TRBV6-5 with TRBJ2-7; D uncertain. Trimming removed 5 bases from V and 6 bases from J, with 8 bases in between. CDR1 is MNHEY, CDR2 SVGAGI, per germline. There are 11 residues in the CDR3. The CDR3 DNA reads TGTGCCAGCAGTGGCTTGGGCGAGCAGTACTTC. Translating it yields CASSGLGEQYF.

The rearrangement links TRBV5-1 to TRBJ2-5; the D is unclear. There are 15 residues in the CDR3. The germline V and J ends were trimmed by 6 bases and 0 bases, with 15 bases remaining between them. CDR1 and CDR2 (germline): SGHRS, YFSETQ. The CDR3 DNA reads as TGCGCCAGCACCATATCGGGTGGGAACCAAGAGACCCAGTACTTC. It codes for CASTISGGNQETQYF.

The CDR3 region has the DNA TGTGCCAGCTCACACATACCAGGCGTAGATCAGCCCCAGCATTTT. Protein product: CASSHIPGVDQPQHF. The V gene is TRBV18, the J gene TRBJ1-5, with D unresolved. The CDR3 contains 15 residues. The germline CDR1 and CDR2 sequences are KGHSH and LQKENI. V lost 4 bases and J lost 5, with 15 bases in between.

The CDR3 DNA reads TGTGCCAGCAGCGCGCCCTGGGGCTACGAGCAGTACTTC. This encodes CASSAPWGYEQYF. The chain is built from TRBV9 and TRBJ2-7; no definite D call. The germline V and J ends were trimmed by 3 bases and 3 bases, with 10 bases remaining between them. This CDR3 has 13 residues. CDR1 and CDR2 (germline): SGDLS, YYNGEE.

This clone was detected a few times. The CDR3 protein is CASSVGAGRNQPQHF. The CDR3 bases are TGTGCCAGCAGCGTAGGGGCGGGGCGGAATCAGCCCCAGCATTTT. J is TRBJ1-5 and V is TRBV9; perhaps TRBD1 as D (5 bases). From germline, CDR1 is SGDLS and CDR2 YYNGEE. The CDR3 has 15 residues. Trimming shortened V by 0 bases and J by 4 bases, and 11 bases separated the two germline ends.

The V call is TRBV7-9, the J call TRBJ2-6; 10 positions match TRBD1. CDR3 length equals 13 residues. The trim removed 4 bases at V and 12 bases at J, leaving 3 bases unmatched. Germline assignment: CDR1 SEHNR and CDR2 FQNEAQ (reference sequence). For the CDR3, the DNA is TGTGCCAGCAGCTCCGGGACAGGGGTCGTCCTGACTTTC. It encodes CASSSGTGVVLTF.

The chain carries TRBV13 and TRBJ2-7; 9 bases are shared with TRBD1. Germline V lookup: CDR1 PRHDT, CDR2 FYEKMQ (reference sequence). This CDR3 is 15 amino acids long. V was pared by 5 bases and J by 7 bases, with 12 bases of the junction left unmatched. CDR3 sequence reads: CASSHPTGGAWEQYF. The CDR3 bases are TGTGCCAGCAGCCACCCCACAGGGGGCGCGTGGGAGCAGTACTTC. The full variable domain, with the rest looked up from reference TRBV13 and TRBJ2-7, is AAGVIQSPRHLIKEKRETATLKCYPIPRHDTVYWYQQGPGQDPQFLISFYEKMQSDKGSIPDRFSAQQFSDYHSELNMSSLELGDSALYFCASSHPTGGAWEQYFGPGTRLTVT.